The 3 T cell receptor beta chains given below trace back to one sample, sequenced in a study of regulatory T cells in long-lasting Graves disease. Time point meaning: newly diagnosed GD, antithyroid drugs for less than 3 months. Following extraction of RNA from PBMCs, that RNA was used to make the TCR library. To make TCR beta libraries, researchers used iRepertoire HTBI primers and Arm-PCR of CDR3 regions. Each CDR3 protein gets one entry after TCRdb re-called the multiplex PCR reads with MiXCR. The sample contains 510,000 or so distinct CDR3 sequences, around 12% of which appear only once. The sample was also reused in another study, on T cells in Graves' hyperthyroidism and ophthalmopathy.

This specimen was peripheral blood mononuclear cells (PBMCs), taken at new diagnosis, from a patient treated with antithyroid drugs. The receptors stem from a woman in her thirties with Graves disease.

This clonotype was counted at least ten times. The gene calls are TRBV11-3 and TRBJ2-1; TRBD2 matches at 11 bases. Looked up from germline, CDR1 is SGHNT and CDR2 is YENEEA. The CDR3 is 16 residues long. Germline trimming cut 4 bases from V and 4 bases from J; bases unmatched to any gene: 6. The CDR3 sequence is CASSSGTSGYYNEQFF. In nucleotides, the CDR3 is TGTGCCAGCAGCTCCGGGACTAGCGGCTATTACAATGAGCAGTTCTTC.

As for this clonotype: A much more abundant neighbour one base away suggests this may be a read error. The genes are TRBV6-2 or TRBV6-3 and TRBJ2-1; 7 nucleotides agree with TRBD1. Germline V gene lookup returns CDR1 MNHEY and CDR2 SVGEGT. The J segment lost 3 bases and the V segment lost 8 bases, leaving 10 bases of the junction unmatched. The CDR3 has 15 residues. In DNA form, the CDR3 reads TGTGCCAGCTGTCCACAGGGGCCGAACTACAATGAGCAGTTCTTC. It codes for CASCPQGPNYNEQFF.

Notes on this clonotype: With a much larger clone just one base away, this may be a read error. This CDR3 is CASSPGTANEQFF. The CDR3 DNA is TGTGCCAGCTCACCGGGGACAGCCAATGAGCAGTTCTTC. The chain is built from TRBV18 and TRBJ2-1, with TRBD1 identical over 7 bases. Germline V CDR1 and CDR2: KGHSH, LQKENI. The CDR3 runs 13 residues. V gave up 3 bases and J gave up 6 bases; unmatched junction bases: 2.